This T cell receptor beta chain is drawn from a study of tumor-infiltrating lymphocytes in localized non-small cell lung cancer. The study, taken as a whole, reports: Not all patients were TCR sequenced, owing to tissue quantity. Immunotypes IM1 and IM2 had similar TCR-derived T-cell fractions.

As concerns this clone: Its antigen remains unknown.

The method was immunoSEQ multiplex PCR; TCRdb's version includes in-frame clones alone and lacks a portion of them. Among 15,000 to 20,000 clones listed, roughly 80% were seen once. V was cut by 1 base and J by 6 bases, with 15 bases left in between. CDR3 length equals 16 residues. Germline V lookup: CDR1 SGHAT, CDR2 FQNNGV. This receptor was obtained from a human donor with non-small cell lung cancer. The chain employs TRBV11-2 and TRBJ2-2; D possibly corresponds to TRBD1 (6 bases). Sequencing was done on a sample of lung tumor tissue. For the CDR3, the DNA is TGTGCCAGCAGCTTAGCGGTGGGATGGGGGCCCGGGGAGCTGTTTTTT. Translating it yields CASSLAVGWGPGELFF.